This T cell receptor beta chain was identified in a study of regulatory T cells in long-lasting Graves disease. Study conclusions and caveats: There was favoring of TRBV28, TRBJ1-2 and TRBJ2-5 in persistent disease.

Sequencing libraries for TCR beta were prepared with iRepertoire HTBI primers and Arm-PCR of CDR3 regions. TCRdb itself ran the multiplex PCR reads through MiXCR, one entry per CDR3 protein. The sample shows more than 400,000 distinct CDR3 sequences, roughly 17% of them seen only once. The CDR3 totals 14 residues. V lost 4 bases to trimming and J lost 5 bases, with 11 bases between them. Germline-derived CDR1 and CDR2 are SEHNR and FQNEAQ (reference sequence). About this clonotype: Its antigen is still unknown.

As to time point: newly diagnosed GD, antithyroid drugs for less than 3 months. PBMCs were the source of the RNA used for TCR sequencing. This sample was also put to use in a study of T cells in Graves' hyperthyroidism and ophthalmopathy. From that report: Clonotypes that were expanded in thyroid above 0.001 mostly appeared in blood too.

This chain joins TRBV7-9 and TRBJ2-2, with D possibly TRBD2 on 6 matching bases. The source is a man aged 35-49 years with Graves disease. This sample comprised peripheral blood mononuclear cells (PBMCs), obtained at new diagnosis, from a patient treated with antithyroid drugs. The CDR3 loop is CASSSAGFTGELFF. CDR3 coding DNA: TGTGCCAGCAGCTCGGCGGGGTTTACCGGGGAGCTGTTTTTT.